Below are 31 T cell receptor beta chains sequenced from a single sample in a study of blood T cell repertoires in COVID-19. Clones were read by immunoSEQ multiplex PCR, and TCRdb kept only the in-frame ones, dropping some. The sample yields about 170,000 clones, roughly 81% seen once. The sample consisted of peripheral blood. Receptor source: a man in his forties or fifties who had recovered from COVID-19.

V is TRBV9 and J is TRBJ2-3; D unresolved. V was clipped by 0 bases and J by 6 bases, with 8 bases between them. The CDR3 has 13 residues. The germline gives CDR1 SGDLS, CDR2 YYNGEE. The CDR3 region has the DNA TGTGCCAGCAGCGTAGGTCAAATCGATACGCAGTATTTT. Residues: CASSVGQIDTQYF.

The chain couples TRBV18 to TRBJ1-1; the match to TRBD1 covers 7 bases. The CDR3 runs to 14 residues. The germline V gene has CDR1 KGHSH and CDR2 LQKENI. J lost 4 bases, V lost 5 bases, and 7 bases had no gene match. CDR3 in amino acids: CASSTRRQGTEAFF. CDR3 DNA sequence: TGTGCCAGCTCAACACGACGACAGGGCACTGAAGCTTTCTTT.

V gene TRBV5-6 combines with J gene TRBJ2-5, with D perhaps TRBD1 (5 bases). The CDR3 is 16 amino acids. Between the trimmed V and J ends, which lost 3 bases and 5 bases, there was a span of 20 bases. Germline V gene data show CDR1 as SGHDT and CDR2 as YYEEEE. The CDR3 nucleotides are TGTGCCAGCAGCTCCCGCCAATGGACCACAGGCGAGACCCAGTACTTC. Amino acids: CASSSRQWTTGETQYF.

Regarding this clone: Other nucleotide sequences in the sample specify the same CDR3. The chain recombines TRBV6-5 with TRBJ1-5, with unresolved D. Trimming stripped 6 bases from V and 6 bases from J, with 12 bases between. Germline V gives CDR1 MNHEY, CDR2 SVGAGI. The CDR3 contains 13 residues. CDR3 DNA: TGTGCCAGCAGCAGTCGTGAGGGTCAGCCCCAGCATTTT. Its protein product is CASSSREGQPQHF.

The rearrangement joins TRBV4-3 to TRBJ2-5, with unresolved D. The CDR3 length is 13 residues. Trimming shortened V by 1 base and J by 5 bases, and 8 bases separated the two germline ends. CDR1 LGHNA and CDR2 YSLEER come from the germline V gene. For the CDR3, the DNA is TGCGCCAGCAGCCAAGGCCGCGCGGAGACCCAGTACTTC. As protein: CASSQGRAETQYF.

The chain uses TRBV5-4 and TRBJ1-2; TRBD1 agrees at 9 bases. CDR3 size: 15 residues. With V trimmed by 2 bases and J by 4 bases, 6 bases remained unmatched. The germline gives CDR1 SGHNT, CDR2 YYREEE (reference sequence). The CDR3 here is CASSFNRGRFYGYTF. The DNA of the CDR3 is TGTGCCAGCAGCTTCAACAGGGGGCGCTTCTATGGCTACACCTTC.

J is TRBJ2-1 and V is TRBV18; 9 bases line up with TRBD1. J gave up 5 bases and V 4 bases, and 3 bases lay outside the gene matches. The germline gives CDR1 KGHSH, CDR2 LQKENI. The CDR3 consists of 14 residues. CDR3 in amino acids: CASSRRQGDNEQFF. As DNA, the CDR3 is TGTGCCAGCTCACGGCGACAGGGGGACAATGAGCAGTTCTTC.

The chain employs TRBV4-3 and TRBJ2-2; 13 bases map to TRBD2. Germline trimming cut 2 bases from V and 7 bases from J; bases unmatched to any gene: 7. The CDR3 runs 17 residues. Germline V CDR1 and CDR2: LGHNA, YSLEER. CDR3 nucleotide sequence: TGCGCCAGCAGCCAATTTGGACTAGCGGGAGTGAGCGGGGAGCTGTTTTTT. This codes for CASSQFGLAGVSGELFF.

The chain links TRBV5-6 to TRBJ2-2, with D hard to call. The CDR3 length is 14 residues. The germline CDR1 and CDR2 sequences are SGHDT and YYEEEE. Trimming took 0 bases from V and 3 from J, leaving 6 bases between them. The CDR3 reads CASSLGRDTGELFF. The CDR3 DNA sequence: TGTGCCAGCAGCTTGGGACGGGACACCGGGGAGCTGTTTTTT.

The chain is built from TRBV4-3 and TRBJ2-1, with 8 bases fitting TRBD2. Germline V CDR1 and CDR2: LGHNA, YSLEER. V lost 0 bases to trimming and J lost 0 bases; unmatched junction nucleotides: 7. The CDR3 sequence is 18 residues long. Here the CDR3 DNA reads TGCGCCAGCAGCCAAGAGGGGATAGCGGGGTTCTCCTACAATGAGCAGTTCTTC. Amino acid sequence: CASSQEGIAGFSYNEQFF.

CDR3 sequence: CASSYRGGNTQYF. Here the CDR3 DNA reads TGTGCCAGCAGCTACAGGGGTGGAAATACGCAGTATTTT. This chain links TRBV7-6 with TRBJ2-3; 7 nucleotides match TRBD1. The V segment lost 4 bases and the J segment 7 bases; nucleotides outside the gene matches: 5. The germline V gene has CDR1 SGHVS and CDR2 FNYEAQ. The CDR3 extends over 13 amino acids.

Worth noting for this clone: At one end, the junction sequence differs from germline, possibly due to a read error. The rearrangement joins TRBV20-1 to TRBJ2-1, with D hard to call. Germline values: CDR1 DFQATT, CDR2 SNEGSKA (reference sequence). This CDR3 has 11 amino acids. For the CDR3, the DNA is TGCAGTGCCAATCCCTATAATGAGCAGTTCTTC. Its translation: CSANPYNEQFF.

The chain employs TRBV18 and TRBJ2-7; 11 bases agree with TRBD2. Germline-derived CDR1 and CDR2 are KGHSH and LQKENI. This CDR3 has 15 residues. V lost 5 bases to trimming and J lost 7 bases; unmatched junction nucleotides: 10. CDR3 sequence (DNA): TGTGCCAGCTCAAAACTGACTAGCGGGGAGGGGGAGCAGTACTTC. This encodes CASSKLTSGEGEQYF.

The chain combines TRBV28 with TRBJ2-3, with 9 bases that match TRBD2. Germline V CDR1 and CDR2: MDHEN, SYDVKM. This CDR3 region has 16 residues. V shed 3 bases, J shed 5 bases, and the junction held 9 bases outside the gene matches. The CDR3 sequence is CASSFIAGGPKDTQYF. As DNA, the CDR3 is TGTGCCAGCAGTTTTATCGCGGGAGGGCCCAAAGATACGCAGTATTTT.

This chain connects TRBV19 to TRBJ2-5; perhaps TRBD2 as D (5 bases). Germline assignment: CDR1 LNHDA and CDR2 SQIVND (reference sequence). This CDR3 has 15 residues. The germline V and J ends were trimmed by 3 bases and 1 base, with 12 bases remaining between them. CDR3 nucleotides: TGTGCCAGTAGTATTGGACCGGGGTTCCAAGAGACCCAGTACTTC. It codes for CASSIGPGFQETQYF.

This chain connects TRBV14 to TRBJ2-5; 8 bases match TRBD2. J lost 6 bases, V lost 0 bases, and 3 bases had no gene match. This CDR3 is built from 14 residues. The germline V gene encodes CDR1 SGHDN and CDR2 FVKESK. The CDR3 here is CASSQEWTSKTQYF. In DNA, the CDR3 is TGTGCCAGCAGCCAAGAATGGACTAGCAAGACCCAGTACTTC. The full variable domain, with the rest looked up from reference TRBV14 and TRBJ2-5, is EAGVTQFPSHSVIEKGQTVTLRCDPISGHDNLYWYRRVMGKEIKFLLHFVKESKQDESGMPNNRFLAERTGGTYSTLKVQPAELEDSGVYFCASSQEWTSKTQYFGPGTRLLVL.

The chain is built from TRBV5-4 and TRBJ1-5; D gene uncertain. With 4 bases removed from V and 6 bases from J, the gap between germline ends came to 8 bases. Germline-derived CDR1 and CDR2 are SGHNT and YYREEE (reference sequence). CDR3 size: 12 residues. The CDR3 here is CASSLPGQPQHF. CDR3 bases: TGTGCCAGCAGCCTTCCCGGTCAGCCCCAGCATTTT.

V gene TRBV7-8 combines with J gene TRBJ2-7; D perhaps matches TRBD2 (6 bases). Trimming removed 3 bases from V and 5 bases from J, with 11 bases in between. Germline CDR1 is SGHVS and CDR2 is FQNEAQ. The CDR3 runs to 13 residues. Here the CDR3 reads CASSFEGLDEQYF. DNA for the CDR3: TGTGCCAGCAGCTTTGAGGGACTGGACGAGCAGTACTTC.

The chain couples TRBV5-6 to TRBJ1-4; 10 bases fit TRBD1. The V and J ends lost 6 bases and 7 bases, in that order; junction bases with no gene match: 6. The CDR3 is 14 residues long. Germline-derived CDR1 and CDR2 are SGHDT and YYEEEE. CDR3 in amino acids: CASTMTGGSEKLFF. DNA of the CDR3: TGTGCCAGCACCATGACAGGGGGCAGTGAAAAACTGTTTTTT.

This chain joins TRBV6-6 and TRBJ2-5, with D maybe TRBD2 (6 bases). Germline CDR1 and CDR2: MNHNY and SVGAGI (reference sequence). The CDR3 length is 13 residues. Deletions cut 6 bases from V and 6 bases from J, with 14 bases between. The CDR3: CASSMTSKKTQYF. CDR3 DNA sequence: TGTGCCAGCAGCATGACTAGTAAGAAGACCCAGTACTTC.

The V gene is TRBV7-2, the J gene TRBJ2-5, with D unclear. This CDR3 contains 14 residues. Germline-derived CDR1 and CDR2 are SGHTA and FQGNSA. V lost 1 base, J lost 5 bases, and 11 bases lay in between. CDR3 residues: CASSLDGSLETQYF. Written as DNA, the CDR3 is TGTGCCAGCAGCTTAGACGGTAGTTTGGAGACCCAGTACTTC.

This clone appeared a few times. The gene calls are TRBV24-1 and TRBJ1-4; TRBD1 agrees at 10 bases. The CDR3 runs to 15 residues. Trimming took 4 bases from V and 7 from J; bases not matched to a gene: 5. Germline assignment: CDR1 KGHDR and CDR2 SFDVKD. The CDR3 loop reads CATSETGTGVEKLFF. In DNA, the CDR3 is TGTGCCACCAGTGAAACCGGGACAGGGGTTGAAAAACTGTTTTTT.

V gene TRBV20-1 combines with J gene TRBJ1-1; D not certain. Germline loops: CDR1 DFQATT, CDR2 SNEGSKA (reference sequence). The CDR3 consists of 11 residues. In nucleotides, the CDR3 is TGCAGGGGCCTGTTGGGCGATGAAGCTTTCTTT. This encodes CRGLLGDEAFF.

This clone was picked up a small number of times. The chain links TRBV19 to TRBJ1-2; no firm D call. The V end was cut by 0 bases, the J end by 4 bases, with 6 bases between. The CDR3 covers 13 residues. The germline gives CDR1 LNHDA, CDR2 SQIVND (reference sequence). CDR3 residues: CASSIDLGYGYTF. Written as DNA, the CDR3 is TGTGCCAGTAGTATAGATCTCGGCTATGGCTACACCTTC.

The J gene is TRBJ2-1, the V gene TRBV13; D possibly corresponds to TRBD1 (5 bases). The CDR3 length is 12 residues. Germline assignment: CDR1 PRHDT and CDR2 FYEKMQ (reference sequence). V lost 5 bases, J lost 9 bases, and 11 bases lay in between. The CDR3 reads CASSQERGEQFF. DNA of the CDR3: TGTGCCAGCAGCCAGGAAAGGGGTGAGCAGTTCTTC.

V and J are TRBV20-1 and TRBJ2-5; TRBD2 matches 15 bases. Germline V gene sequence: CDR1 DFQATT, CDR2 SNEGSKA (reference sequence). CDR3 length: 17 residues. The V and J ends lost 3 bases and 4 bases, in that order; junction bases with no gene match: 9. This CDR3 is CSASTGLAGGRRETQYF. CDR3 in DNA: TGCAGTGCTAGTACCGGACTAGCGGGGGGGAGGAGAGAGACCCAGTACTTC.

The gene calls are TRBV23-1 and TRBJ2-1; D might be TRBD1 (5 bases). TRBV23-1 is noted as an ORF with a role that remains uncertain. This CDR3 is built from 15 residues. V dropped 0 bases and J dropped 6 bases, with 12 bases sitting between them. The CDR3 sequence: CASSQSPTERNEQFF. Written as DNA, the CDR3 is TGCGCCAGCAGTCAATCGCCGACAGAACGCAATGAGCAGTTCTTC.

This chain joins TRBV7-8 and TRBJ2-7, with 10 bases matching TRBD1. This CDR3 is 14 amino acids long. Germline V gene data show CDR1 as SGHVS and CDR2 as FQNEAQ. Germline trimming cut 7 bases from V and 2 bases from J; bases unmatched to any gene: 5. In DNA, the CDR3 is TGTGCCAGCACAACCGGGACAGGGGCCTACGAGCAGTACTTC. Residues: CASTTGTGAYEQYF.

The chain is built from TRBV19 and TRBJ2-7, with a possible D match to TRBD1 (6 bases). The germline gives CDR1 LNHDA, CDR2 SQIVND (reference sequence). The V end lost 10 bases, the J end lost 3 bases, and 10 bases lay between the germline ends. CDR3 length equals 11 residues. In DNA form, the CDR3 reads TGTGCCATCGGACAGATCTACGAGCAGTACTTC. This sequence encodes CAIGQIYEQYF.

This rearrangement joins TRBV7-2 to TRBJ2-7; no reliable D call. V was cut by 1 base and J by 6 bases, with 13 bases left in between. The CDR3 extends over 14 amino acids. Germline V CDR1 and CDR2: SGHTA, FQGNSA. This chain's CDR3 is CASSLEVEVPEQYF. CDR3 DNA sequence: TGTGCCAGCAGCTTAGAGGTCGAGGTGCCCGAGCAGTACTTC.

This clone was counted between two and nine times. The chain links TRBV4-2 to TRBJ2-3; 8 bases fit TRBD2. Trimming took 1 base from V and 8 from J; bases not matched to a gene: 17. The CDR3 runs to 18 residues. Per the germline V gene, CDR1 is LGHNA and CDR2 is YNFKEQ. CDR3 sequence: CASSQGEAGAPGGGTQYF. Here the CDR3 DNA reads TGTGCCAGCAGCCAAGGGGAAGCGGGGGCGCCCGGCGGGGGTACGCAGTATTTT.